One and the same sample provided the 5 T cell receptor beta chains below, sequenced in a study of cytomegalovirus exposure and HLA in healthy donors (dated by TCRdb to 2015 to 2018). The library was generated by the immunoSEQ multiplex PCR assay. TCRdb retrieved this table from immuneACCESS and kept in-frame rearrangements only. Not all clones are present; in checked studies, unresolved V genes account for under half, and no reason is known for the remainder. The sample profile shows about 130,000 clones; about 90% of them were found once. The ten largest clones take up around 3.5% of the sample. Sequenced: PBMCs. The receptors stem from a young man in good health and CMV-seronegative.

To note about this clone: A junction end diverges from the germline sequence, so it may reflect a read error. The CDR3 region has the DNA TGTGCCAGCAGCGAAGATTCGACTTCGGTCAGAGCTAACTATGGCTACACCTTC. Translated: CASSEDSTSVRANYGYTF. The chain couples TRBV14 to TRBJ1-2; no firm D call. Germline V gene sequence: CDR1 SGHDN, CDR2 FVKESK. This CDR3 is built from 18 residues.

The rearrangement links TRBV2 to TRBJ2-1; 9 bases map to TRBD1. Germline CDR1 is SNHLY and CDR2 is FYNNEI. V gave up 7 bases and J gave up 3 bases; unmatched junction bases: 4. There are 14 residues in the CDR3. As DNA, the CDR3 is TGTGCCAGCACGGGACAGGGTATCTACAATGAGCAGTTCTTC. Translation gives CASTGQGIYNEQFF. Full variable domain (missing parts from reference TRBV2 and TRBJ2-1): EPEVTQTPSHQVTQMGQEVILRCVPISNHLYFYWYRQILGQKVEFLVSFYNNEISEKSEIFDDQFSVERPDGSNFTLKIRSTKLEDSAMYFCASTGQGIYNEQFFGPGTRLTVL.

The chain carries TRBV29-1 and TRBJ2-1, with D maybe TRBD2 (5 bases). Trimming cost V 7 bases and J 9 bases, with 13 bases left between them. Germline lookup yields CDR1 SQVTM and CDR2 ANQGSEA. This CDR3 is 11 amino acids long. CDR3 coding DNA: TGCAGCGATTGGACCGAGGGTGAGCAGTTCTTC. Amino acid sequence: CSDWTEGEQFF.

The gene calls are TRBV12-5 and TRBJ1-2; D ambiguous. Per the germline V gene, CDR1 is LGHNT and CDR2 is FRNRAP. Trimming took 0 bases from V and 6 from J, leaving 8 bases between them. The CDR3 consists of 13 residues. This CDR3 reads CASGLVRQDGYTF. CDR3 nucleotides: TGTGCTAGTGGTTTGGTACGGCAGGATGGCTACACCTTC.

CDR3 sequence (DNA): TGCAGCGCAAGGACAGGGACCACCTACGAGCAGTACTTC. This encodes CSARTGTTYEQYF. The rearrangement joins TRBV29-1 to TRBJ2-7, with 8 bases aligning to TRBD1. V dropped 7 bases and J dropped 2; count of bases not matched to a gene: 7. This CDR3 has 13 amino acids. Germline CDR1 is SQVTM and CDR2 is ANQGSEA.